Presented here are 23 T cell receptor beta chains from one specimen sequenced in a study of T cells after yellow fever vaccination. TCRdb redid the calling of the 5' RACE reads with MiXCR, one entry per CDR3 protein. In the table there are over 200,000 distinct CDR3 sequences, roughly 6.3% of which are singletons. Sample: CD4+ T cells sorted from PBMCs, taken on the day of the yellow fever booster vaccination. These receptors originate from a man in his thirties or forties who received the YFV17D yellow fever vaccine.

V is TRBV6-5 and J is TRBJ2-5; tentatively, D is TRBD1 (5 bases). V lost 8 bases to trimming and J lost 5 bases, with 12 bases between them. The CDR3 has 12 amino acids. The germline V gene has CDR1 MNHEY and CDR2 SVGAGI. CDR3 DNA: TGTGCCAGCCAGGGCTCCACGGAGACCCAGTACTTC. This codes for CASQGSTETQYF.

There are many counts of this clonotype. This chain connects TRBV10-3 to TRBJ2-4, with D possibly matching TRBD2 (6 bases). CDR3 length: 16 residues. Looked up from germline, CDR1 is ENHRY and CDR2 is SYGVKD. Trimming stripped 0 bases from V and 0 bases from J, with 9 bases between. The CDR3 nucleotides read TGTGCCATCAGTGAGTCGGCGGGGCTAGCCAAAAACATTCAGTACTTC. Amino acids: CAISESAGLAKNIQYF.

The sample holds many counts of this clonotype. The chain links TRBV20-1 to TRBJ2-1, with no clear D. The CDR3 spans 11 residues. CDR1 is DFQATT, CDR2 SNEGSKA, per germline (reference sequence). Between the trimmed V and J ends, which lost 0 bases and 6 bases, there was a span of 3 bases. This CDR3 is CSARDANEQFF. DNA of the CDR3: TGCAGTGCTAGAGACGCCAATGAGCAGTTCTTC.

This sequence joins TRBV20-1 and TRBJ2-1; D not certain. Germline-derived CDR1 and CDR2 are DFQATT and SNEGSKA (reference sequence). V was shortened by 1 base and J by 7 bases, with 8 bases between the two germline ends. This CDR3 has 12 amino acids. As DNA, the CDR3 is TGCAGTGCTAGAGGTGGTGTGAATGAGCAGTTCTTC. It specifies CSARGGVNEQFF.

The chain recombines TRBV7-2 with TRBJ2-5, with D unclear. CDR1 is SGHTA, CDR2 FQGNSA, per germline. Trimming removed 1 base from V and 1 base from J, with 10 bases in between. This CDR3 region has 15 residues. CDR3 residues: CASSLVRAVQETQYF. CDR3 in DNA: TGTGCCAGCAGCTTAGTACGGGCTGTCCAAGAGACCCAGTACTTC.

The table lists this clonotype with many counts. The chain employs TRBV10-3 and TRBJ1-4; D gene ambiguous. This CDR3 is 15 amino acids long. Deletions cut 2 bases from V and 7 bases from J, with 14 bases between. The germline V gene encodes CDR1 ENHRY and CDR2 SYGVKD. This CDR3 is CAISEHKGEGEKLFF. Written as DNA, the CDR3 is TGTGCCATCAGTGAGCATAAGGGAGAAGGTGAAAAACTGTTTTTT.

This sequence joins TRBV18 and TRBJ1-5; D remains unclear. The CDR3 is 15 amino acids. V shed 5 bases and J shed 5 bases, with 16 bases lying between them. CDR1 is KGHSH and CDR2 is LQKENI in the germline V gene. CDR3 residues: CASSKDSLGDQPQHF. CDR3 nucleotide sequence: TGTGCCAGCTCAAAGGACTCACTTGGCGATCAGCCCCAGCATTTT.

This clonotype occurred a few times. V usage is TRBV30 and J usage is TRBJ2-7; possible D gene TRBD2, 5 bases. This CDR3 spans 13 amino acids. Per germline, CDR1 GTSNPN and CDR2 SVGIG (reference sequence). V was shortened by 4 bases and J by 6 bases, with 16 bases between the two germline ends. The CDR3, as DNA: TGTGCCTGGAAGGGATTGCCCGGAGGCGAGCAGTACTTC. Its protein is CAWKGLPGGEQYF.

The chain is built from TRBV18 and TRBJ1-2, with 9 nucleotides matching TRBD1. In germline, CDR1 is KGHSH, CDR2 LQKENI. V lost 5 bases and J lost 4; bases outside the gene matches: 11. The CDR3 covers 16 residues. In DNA, the CDR3 is TGTGCCAGCTCAGCTTCTGGACAGGGGAAACTCTATGGCTACACCTTC. This translates into CASSASGQGKLYGYTF.

V gene TRBV24-1 combines with J gene TRBJ2-7; D gene uncertain. Germline-derived CDR1 and CDR2 are KGHDR and SFDVKD. Trimming cost V 5 bases and J 5 bases, with 3 bases left between them. The CDR3 covers 10 residues. The CDR3 DNA sequence: TGTGCCACCAGTGGCGACGAGCAGTACTTC. Its protein product is CATSGDEQYF.

This clonotype was counted a few times. The V call is TRBV12-3 or TRBV12-4, the J call TRBJ2-3; D remains ambiguous. The CDR3 length is 15 residues. The V end lost 4 bases, the J end lost 3 bases, and 14 bases lay between the germline ends. The CDR3 coding sequence is TGTGCCAGCAGTTCCACCCAACGCACGACAGATACGCAGTATTTT. Translation gives CASSSTQRTTDTQYF.

Here the CDR3 reads CASRTDRSQETQYF. In DNA, the CDR3 is TGTGCCAGCAGAACGGACAGAAGCCAAGAGACCCAGTACTTC. The genes are TRBV28 and TRBJ2-5; TRBD1 is a possible D gene (6 bases). Germline V CDR1 and CDR2: MDHEN, SYDVKM. This CDR3 spans 14 amino acids. Trimming stripped 6 bases from V and 1 base from J, with 12 bases between.

This clonotype showed up many times. This chain connects TRBV24-1 to TRBJ2-3, with D possibly matching TRBD2 (5 bases). The CDR3 runs to 17 residues. Germline loops: CDR1 KGHDR, CDR2 SFDVKD. V dropped 2 bases and J dropped 0 bases, with 14 bases sitting between them. Here the CDR3 reads CATSDSVTTSSTDTQYF. DNA for the CDR3: TGTGCCACCAGTGATTCAGTGACTACCAGTAGCACAGATACGCAGTATTTT.

This clonotype was observed a handful of times. This chain links TRBV9 with TRBJ2-1, with D possibly TRBD2 on 7 matching bases. The V gene's germline CDR1 is SGDLS and CDR2 YYNGEE. The CDR3 sequence is 16 residues long. V lost 3 bases and J 9 bases, leaving 22 bases between the germline ends. This CDR3 reads CASSAGAGAGGSEQFF. In DNA, the CDR3 is TGTGCCAGCAGCGCGGGGGCGGGCGCGGGCGGGAGTGAGCAGTTCTTC.

The chain employs TRBV12-3 or TRBV12-4 and TRBJ2-7; D is possibly TRBD1 or TRBD2 (5 bases each). This CDR3 region has 14 residues. The V end lost 6 bases, the J end lost 4 bases, and 16 bases lay between the germline ends. CDR3 amino acids: CASRKGDGKYEQYF. As DNA, the CDR3 is TGTGCCAGCAGGAAAGGGGACGGGAAATACGAGCAGTACTTC.

This chain connects TRBV5-6 to TRBJ2-7, with 7 bases fitting TRBD1. The CDR3 covers 14 residues. V dropped 2 bases and J dropped 4; count of bases not matched to a gene: 6. Germline V gene sequence: CDR1 SGHDT, CDR2 YYEEEE. In DNA form, the CDR3 reads TGTGCCAGCAGCTTTGGTAGGGGGCCTTACGAGCAGTACTTC. It specifies CASSFGRGPYEQYF.

This clonotype has just a few counts. This CDR3 is CAWSRIAGEQYF. DNA of the CDR3: TGTGCCTGGAGTAGAATAGCGGGCGAGCAGTACTTC. The chain couples TRBV30 to TRBJ2-7, with 7 bases matching TRBD2. The CDR3 sequence is 12 residues long. V lost 2 bases to trimming and J lost 6 bases; unmatched junction nucleotides: 4. CDR1 is GTSNPN and CDR2 is SVGIG in the germline V gene (reference sequence).

This clonotype was seen at least ten times. The chain combines TRBV4-3 with TRBJ2-2, with D possibly being TRBD1 (6 bases). Germline CDR1 reads LGHNA; CDR2 reads YSLEER. The V end lost 2 bases, the J end lost 6 bases, and 16 bases lay between the germline ends. The CDR3 runs to 16 residues. CDR3 protein: CASSQNRASWAGELFF. The CDR3 DNA is TGCGCCAGCAGCCAAAACAGGGCCTCCTGGGCCGGGGAGCTGTTTTTT.

V gene TRBV6-1 combines with J gene TRBJ1-5, with unresolved D. CDR3 length equals 13 residues. Germline loops: CDR1 MNHNS, CDR2 SASEGT. Trimming stripped 2 bases from V and 9 bases from J, with 11 bases between. Here the CDR3 reads CASSETLGRPQHF. CDR3 bases: TGTGCCAGCAGTGAAACCTTGGGCAGGCCCCAGCATTTT.

V gene TRBV19 combines with J gene TRBJ2-7; D is unresolved. Trimming pared 3 bases from V and 4 bases from J, leaving 16 bases between. CDR1 LNHDA and CDR2 SQIVND come from the germline V gene (reference sequence). CDR3 length: 15 residues. The CDR3 here is CASSMWVGVEYEQYF. CDR3 DNA: TGTGCCAGTAGTATGTGGGTTGGCGTAGAATACGAGCAGTACTTC.

The chain carries TRBV7-2 and TRBJ2-7; maybe TRBD1 (5 bases). Trimming took off 1 base at V and 0 bases at J, with 10 bases between the two ends. CDR1 and CDR2 from the germline V gene are SGHTA and FQGNSA. The CDR3 spans 15 residues. The CDR3 DNA reads TGTGCCAGCAGCTTAGGGGAAGGGGCCTCCTACGAGCAGTACTTC. It codes for CASSLGEGASYEQYF.

This clonotype was observed once. This may come from a read error, since a much larger clone is one base off. Likely a read error: the CDR3 ends without its conserved phenylalanine or tryptophan. The chain has TRBV20-1 and TRBJ2-7, with 11 bases identical to TRBD2. Germline trimming cut 3 bases from V and 6 bases from J; bases unmatched to any gene: 4. The CDR3 consists of 13 residues. Germline CDR1 and CDR2: DFQATT and SNEGSKA (reference sequence). CDR3 sequence (DNA): TGCAGTGCTAGGGGACTAGCGGAGGCCGAGCAGTACTCC. This translates into CSARGLAEAEQYS.

As for this clonotype: A read error may be the cause here, since a much bigger clone is one base away. The V call is TRBV6-5, the J call TRBJ2-5, with D perhaps being TRBD1 or TRBD2 (5 bases each). There are 11 residues in the CDR3. V shed 2 bases and J shed 7 bases, with 5 bases lying between them. CDR1 MNHEY and CDR2 SVGAGI come from the germline V gene. CDR3 in DNA: TGTGCCAGCAGTTACGGGGGGACCCAGTACTTC. Translation: CASSYGGTQYF.